This T cell receptor beta chain was recovered during a study of brain T cells in children with intractable seizures. Described time point: blood from clinic visit 5 months post-surgery; TSC patient then seizure free. Produced via immunoSEQ multiplex PCR; TCRdb's table is partial and in-frame only. This table holds about 320,000 clones, 93% found once. From germline, CDR1 is MNHNS and CDR2 SASEGT. J gave up 5 bases and V 0 bases, and 15 bases lay outside the gene matches. The CDR3 extends over 18 amino acids. This chain joins TRBV6-1 and TRBJ2-7, with 8 positions matching TRBD2. The clonotype comes from a boy under two years old with tuberous sclerosis and intractable seizures. The starting material was peripheral blood, obtained 4 to 6 months after surgery. CDR3 coding DNA: TGTGCCAGCAGTGAAGCCCCAGCGGGGGCTGTGGTAGGTCACGAGCAGTACTTC. Protein product: CASSEAPAGAVVGHEQYF.